A selection of T cell receptor beta chains follows, all from one sample in a study of breast tumors, draining lymph nodes, adjacent tissues. TCRdb re-called the multiplex PCR reads through MiXCR, storing one row per CDR3 protein. The data show approximately 90,000 distinct CDR3 sequences, around 28% seen once. Source material: axillary lymph node tissue. These receptors came from a female donor with breast cancer. Some clones in this sample may be carry-over from other donors' samples. CDR3s include the opening cysteine and the closing phenylalanine or tryptophan. The order of the fields is J gene, D gene, clone size, V gene, CDR3 DNA, CDR3 protein. A D gene is named only where the DNA matches it firmly. Only part of the rows carry a size: once, few, many, or a class if the clone is expanded.

TRBJ1-4 . many TRBV14 TGTGCCAGCAGCCAAGACAGGGGACGAGAAAAACTGTTTTTT CASSQDRGREKLFF
TRBJ1-1 . . TRBV20-1 TGCAGTGCCCCGGGGGAGATCTTCACTGAAGCTTTCTTT CSAPGEIFTEAFF
TRBJ2-5 . many TRBV20-1 TGCAGTGCTGGAGATCCAGGGCTTGAGACCCAGTACTTC CSAGDPGLETQYF
TRBJ2-7 . many TRBV4-3 TGCGCCAGCAGCCCGGGGTCCTCCTACGAGCAGTACTTC CASSPGSSYEQYF
TRBJ2-7 TRBD2 many TRBV9 TGTGCCAGCAGCGTAGAACTCGGGCTAGCGGGAGTTGAGCAGTACTTC CASSVELGLAGVEQYF
TRBJ1-1 TRBD1 . TRBV19 TGTGCCAGTAGTGCCGGGACAGGGCGGCGCACTGAAGCTTTCTTT CASSAGTGRRTEAFF
TRBJ2-1 TRBD2 many TRBV10-3 TGTGCCATCTCCGAGACTAGCGGGATAGGCTACAATGAGCAGTTCTTC CAISETSGIGYNEQFF
TRBJ1-1 . . TRBV6-2/TRBV6-3 TGTGCCAGCAGTCACTCGGGAGGGCGCGGGGCCCCTGAAGCTTTCTTT CASSHSGGRGAPEAFF
TRBJ2-3 . many TRBV5-8 TGTGCCAGCAGCAGACCCACAGGAGGCACAGATACGCAGTATTTT CASSRPTGGTDTQYF
TRBJ2-3 . many TRBV20-1 TGCAGTGCTAGTACTGCAACGGGGTGGGATACGCAGTATTTT CSASTATGWDTQYF
TRBJ1-2 . many TRBV10-3 TGTGCCATCAGTGAAGGCGGATACTACACCTTC CAISEGGYYTF
TRBJ2-7 . . TRBV3-1 TGCGCCAGCAGCCACAGGACAGATCCCGAGCAGTGCTTC CASSHRTDPEQCF
TRBJ2-3 TRBD1 . TRBV19 TGTGCCAGTAGCATGGGGACAGGGGCAACGACAGATACGCAGTATTTT CASSMGTGATTDTQYF
TRBJ1-2 . many TRBV6-5 TGTGCCAGCAGTTACTTCCGGACAGACAACTCGCATAACTATGGCTACACCTTC CASSYFRTDNSHNYGYTF
TRBJ2-2 . many TRBV14 TGTGCCAGCAGCCAAGATCTCCGAGCTGAGCTGTTTTTT CASSQDLRAELFF
TRBJ1-4 . many TRBV9 TGTGCCAGCAGCACCAGACCCGGGACTAATGAAAAACTGTTTTTT CASSTRPGTNEKLFF
TRBJ1-3 . many TRBV3-1 TGTGCCAGCAGCCTATTAAATGGGGGCGGAAACACCATATATTTT CASSLLNGGGNTIYF
TRBJ2-1 . many TRBV6-6 TGTGCCAGCAGACCCGGGGGAGGTGAGCAGTTCTTC CASRPGGGEQFF
TRBJ1-1 . many TRBV2 TGTGCCAGCAGTGAGGGCATGAACACTGAAGCTTTCTTT CASSEGMNTEAFF
TRBJ2-2 TRBD2 many TRBV12-5 TGTGCTAGTGGGCTAGCGGGAGGTTTTTCAACCGGGGAGCTGTTTTTT CASGLAGGFSTGELFF
TRBJ2-5 TRBD2 many TRBV7-2 TGTGCCAGCAGCTTAGATGGGCAAGGACTAGCGGGAGAGACCCAGTACTTC CASSLDGQGLAGETQYF
TRBJ2-1 . many TRBV11-2 TGTGCCAGCAGCTTATCTCGGAACAATGAGCAGTTCTTC CASSLSRNNEQFF